This T cell receptor beta chain was recorded in a study of regulatory T cells in long-lasting Graves disease. Study results and limitations: Favoring TRBV28, TRBJ1-2 and TRBJ2-5 was a feature seen in persistent disease.

CDR3 regions were amplified by Arm-PCR using iRepertoire HTBI primers to build TCR beta libraries. TCRdb reprocessed the multiplex PCR reads with MiXCR, giving one entry per CDR3 protein. This repertoire shows a few hundred thousand distinct CDR3 sequences, about 16% found once; its top ten account for around 20%. This clonotype has at least ten counts. The target antigen is unknown. The CDR3 consists of 14 residues. The ends lost 0 bases at V and 6 bases at J; junction bases unmatched: 6. Germline V gives CDR1 SGHRS, CDR2 YFSETQ. Stated time point: newly diagnosed GD, antithyroid drugs for less than 3 months. With RNA extracted from PBMCs as input, the TCR library was made. The same sample was also used in a study of T cells in Graves' hyperthyroidism and ophthalmopathy. According to that study: Graves' hyperthyroidism was deemed stable given no ophthalmopathy progression within 18 months. Criteria for exclusion of patients were uncontrolled infection, other autoimmune disease, pregnancy or lactation. The TCR CDR3 first-round RT-PCR relied on the HTBI primer set.

This chain joins TRBV5-1 and TRBJ2-7; TRBD1 matches 7 bases. Sequenced material: peripheral blood mononuclear cells (PBMCs), taken at new diagnosis, from a patient treated with antithyroid drugs. The TCR comes from a woman between 18 and 30 years old with Graves disease. CDR3 protein: CASSLVQGFVEQYF. DNA for the CDR3: TGCGCCAGCAGCTTGGTACAGGGGTTCGTCGAGCAGTACTTC. Complete variable domain (other parts from reference TRBV5-1 and TRBJ2-7): KAGVTQTPRYLIKTRGQQVTLSCSPISGHRSVSWYQQTPGQGLQFLFEYFSETQRNKGNFPGRFSGRQFSNSRSEMNVSTLELGDSALYLCASSLVQGFVEQYFGPGTRLTVT.